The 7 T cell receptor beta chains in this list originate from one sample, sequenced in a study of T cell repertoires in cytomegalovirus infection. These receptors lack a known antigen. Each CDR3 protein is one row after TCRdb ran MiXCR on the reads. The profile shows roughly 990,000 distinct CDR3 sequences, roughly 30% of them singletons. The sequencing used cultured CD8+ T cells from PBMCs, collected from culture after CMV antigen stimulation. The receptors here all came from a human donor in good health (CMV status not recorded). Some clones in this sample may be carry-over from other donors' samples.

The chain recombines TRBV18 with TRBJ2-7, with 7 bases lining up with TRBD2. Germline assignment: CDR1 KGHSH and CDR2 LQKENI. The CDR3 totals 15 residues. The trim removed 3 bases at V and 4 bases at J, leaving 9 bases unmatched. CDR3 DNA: TGTGCCAGCTCACCCACGGCGGGGGAGCTTTACGAGCAGTACTTC. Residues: CASSPTAGELYEQYF.

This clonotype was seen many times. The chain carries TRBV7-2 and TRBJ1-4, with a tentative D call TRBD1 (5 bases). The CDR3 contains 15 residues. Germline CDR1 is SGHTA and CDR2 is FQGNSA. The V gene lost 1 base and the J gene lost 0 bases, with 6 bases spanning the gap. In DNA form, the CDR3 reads TGTGCCAGCAGCTTAGTGGGGGCAACTAATGAAAAACTGTTTTTT. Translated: CASSLVGATNEKLFF. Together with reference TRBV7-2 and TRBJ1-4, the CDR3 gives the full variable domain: GAGVSQSPSNKVTEKGKDVELRCDPISGHTALYWYRQSLGQGLEFLIYFQGNSAPDKSGLPSDRFSAERTGGSVSTLTIQRTQQEDSAVYLCASSLVGATNEKLFFGSGTQLSVL.

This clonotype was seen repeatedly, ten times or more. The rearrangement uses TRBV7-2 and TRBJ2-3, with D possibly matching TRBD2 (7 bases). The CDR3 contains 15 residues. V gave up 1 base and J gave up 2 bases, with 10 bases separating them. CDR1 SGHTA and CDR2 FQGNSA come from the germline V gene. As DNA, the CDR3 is TGTGCCAGCAGCTTAGACGGGGGGCCCACAGATACGCAGTATTTT. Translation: CASSLDGGPTDTQYF.

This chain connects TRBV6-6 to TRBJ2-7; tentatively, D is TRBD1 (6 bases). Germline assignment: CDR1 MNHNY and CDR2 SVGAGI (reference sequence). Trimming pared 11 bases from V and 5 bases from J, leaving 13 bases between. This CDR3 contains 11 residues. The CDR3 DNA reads TGTGCCGCTAGTCAGGGGAACGAGCAGTACGTC. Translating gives CAASQGNEQYV.

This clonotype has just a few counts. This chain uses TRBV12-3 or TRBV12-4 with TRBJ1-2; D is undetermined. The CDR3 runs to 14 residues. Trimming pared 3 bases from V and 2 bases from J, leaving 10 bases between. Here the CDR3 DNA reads TGTGCCAGCAGTTTTGGGGATGCGAACTATGGCTACACCTTC. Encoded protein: CASSFGDANYGYTF.

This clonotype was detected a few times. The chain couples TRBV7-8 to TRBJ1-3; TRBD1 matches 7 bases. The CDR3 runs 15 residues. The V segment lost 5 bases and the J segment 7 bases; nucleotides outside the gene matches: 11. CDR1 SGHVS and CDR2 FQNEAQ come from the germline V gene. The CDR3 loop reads CASSVSGGNRNTIYF. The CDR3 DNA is TGTGCCAGCAGCGTCTCAGGGGGAAATCGGAACACCATATATTTT.

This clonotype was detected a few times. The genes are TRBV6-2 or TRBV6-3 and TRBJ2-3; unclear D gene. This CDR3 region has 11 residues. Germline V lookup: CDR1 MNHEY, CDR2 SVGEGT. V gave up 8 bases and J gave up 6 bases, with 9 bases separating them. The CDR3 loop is CASGRLDTQYF. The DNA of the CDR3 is TGTGCCAGCGGCCGGCTCGATACGCAGTATTTT.